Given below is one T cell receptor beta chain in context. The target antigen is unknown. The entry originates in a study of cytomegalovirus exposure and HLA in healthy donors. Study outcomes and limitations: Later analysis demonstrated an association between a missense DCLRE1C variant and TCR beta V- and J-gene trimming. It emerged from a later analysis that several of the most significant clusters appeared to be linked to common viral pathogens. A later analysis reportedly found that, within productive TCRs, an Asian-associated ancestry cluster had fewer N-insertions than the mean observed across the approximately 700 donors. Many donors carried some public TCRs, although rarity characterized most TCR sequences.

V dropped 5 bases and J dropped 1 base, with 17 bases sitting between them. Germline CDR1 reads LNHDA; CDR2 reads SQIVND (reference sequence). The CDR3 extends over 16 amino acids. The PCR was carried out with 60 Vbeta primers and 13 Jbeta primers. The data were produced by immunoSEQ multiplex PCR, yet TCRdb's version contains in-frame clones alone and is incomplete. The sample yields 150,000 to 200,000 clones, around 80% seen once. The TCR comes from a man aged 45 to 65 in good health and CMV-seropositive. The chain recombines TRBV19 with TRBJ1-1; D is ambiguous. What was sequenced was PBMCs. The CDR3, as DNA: TGTGCCAGTAGTCCCCCGGGGTGGAGGAGGAACACTGAAGCTTTCTTT. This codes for CASSPPGWRRNTEAFF.